Shown below are 6 T cell receptor beta chains from a single sample sequenced in a study of blood T cell repertoires in COVID-19. This table comes from immunoSEQ multiplex PCR, and its TCRdb copy is limited to in-frame clones, with some not included. Of some 200,000 clones in the sample, around nine tenths were seen once. The sample consisted of peripheral blood. The receptor set was obtained from a young woman who had recovered from COVID-19.

This sequence joins TRBV5-4 and TRBJ2-3, with no clear D. This CDR3 contains 14 residues. V lost 0 bases and J lost 0, with 5 bases in between. Germline-derived CDR1 and CDR2 are SGHNT and YYREEE (reference sequence). This CDR3 reads CASSLDTSTDTQYF. CDR3 sequence (DNA): TGTGCCAGCAGCTTGGATACTAGCACAGATACGCAGTATTTT.

On this clone: Germline and junction disagree at one end, which may indicate a read error. V gene TRBV6-5 combines with J gene TRBJ2-5; no firm D call. The CDR3 extends over 12 amino acids. Germline CDR1 MNHEY, CDR2 SVGAGI. CDR3 in amino acids: CASSYDQEAQYF. CDR3 nucleotides: TGTGCCAGCAGTTACGATCAAGAGGCCCAGTACTTC.

V is TRBV21-1 and J is TRBJ1-2; the D call in the table, TRBD1, was not verified against the DNA. TRBV21-1 is described as a pseudogene. The CDR3 runs 16 residues. DNA of the CDR3: TGTGCCAGCAGCAAACTTCGGACAGGGAGTAACTATGGCTACACCTTC. Protein product: CASSKLRTGSNYGYTF.

This chain joins TRBV7-9 and TRBJ1-6, with TRBD1 matching 8 bases. The CDR3 has 16 residues. Germline CDR1 is SEHNR and CDR2 is FQNEAQ (reference sequence). The V segment lost 1 base and the J segment 8 bases; nucleotides outside the gene matches: 7. The CDR3 DNA follows: TGTGCCAGCAGCTTAGACCGGACAGGGAAGCATTCACCCCTCCACTTT. This translates into CASSLDRTGKHSPLHF.

The rearrangement uses TRBV27 and TRBJ1-1; no reliable D call. V was cut by 0 bases and J by 6 bases, with 11 bases left in between. Germline values: CDR1 MNHEY, CDR2 SMNVEV (reference sequence). CDR3 length: 14 residues. In DNA, the CDR3 is TGTGCCAGCAGTTTATCGGGCGTTTTGGCTGAAGCTTTCTTT. It is translated as CASSLSGVLAEAFF.

This chain connects TRBV7-3 to TRBJ2-5; possibly TRBD2 for D (6 bases). The CDR3 runs to 15 residues. V shed 2 bases and J shed 2 bases, with 12 bases lying between them. Per germline, CDR1 SGHTA and CDR2 FQGTGA. The CDR3 DNA sequence: TGTGCCAGCAGCTTACTCGGGAGCGCGCAAGAGACCCAGTACTTC. The encoded protein is CASSLLGSAQETQYF.